This T cell receptor (beta chain) derives from a study of vaccination and CD4 T cells after COVID-19. Germline V lookup: CDR1 MNHEY, CDR2 SVGEGT. There are 19 residues in the CDR3. V shed 6 bases and J 2 bases; nucleotides not matched to a gene: 14. Sequencing of cultured CD4+ T cell DNA used the Oncomine TCR Beta short-read assay. TCRdb recomputed calls from the PCR reads with MiXCR, one row per CDR3 protein. The data contain about 4,400 distinct CDR3 sequences, around 45% of them singletons. By its share, this clonotype is large. Its matching antigen is unknown. Stated treatment: roughly ten-day PBMC culture with coronavirus spike peptide pools or control peptides (ViraFEST assay).

The chain employs TRBV6-2 or TRBV6-3 and TRBJ2-7, with 15 bases aligning to TRBD2. Sequences were obtained from CD4+ T cells from blood, cultured in vitro. The sequence was obtained from a human donor who had recovered from COVID-19. This CDR3 reads CASSPMGLAGGRDPYEQYF. CDR3 DNA: TGTGCCAGCAGCCCCATGGGACTAGCGGGAGGCCGAGATCCCTACGAGCAGTACTTC.